The table lists the clone carrying this TCR beta chain with a count of one. These data originate in a study of blood T cell repertoires in COVID-19. The CDR3 has 16 residues. Germline V gene lookup returns CDR1 SGHRS and CDR2 YFSETQ. Trimming pared 4 bases from V and 0 bases from J, leaving 16 bases between. Only in-frame clones appear in the TCRdb table, and some are missing; sequencing was by immunoSEQ multiplex PCR. The sample has roughly 250,000 clones, roughly four fifths seen once; the top ten hold approximately 9.4%. The V gene is TRBV5-1, the J gene TRBJ1-1; no reliable D call. Sequencing was done on a sample of peripheral blood. The sequence was obtained from a woman over 75 with acute or convalescent COVID-19. The CDR3 bases are TGCGCCAGCAGCCCCGGAGGTGCAGAGATGAACACTGAAGCTTTCTTT. Translating it yields CASSPGGAEMNTEAFF.